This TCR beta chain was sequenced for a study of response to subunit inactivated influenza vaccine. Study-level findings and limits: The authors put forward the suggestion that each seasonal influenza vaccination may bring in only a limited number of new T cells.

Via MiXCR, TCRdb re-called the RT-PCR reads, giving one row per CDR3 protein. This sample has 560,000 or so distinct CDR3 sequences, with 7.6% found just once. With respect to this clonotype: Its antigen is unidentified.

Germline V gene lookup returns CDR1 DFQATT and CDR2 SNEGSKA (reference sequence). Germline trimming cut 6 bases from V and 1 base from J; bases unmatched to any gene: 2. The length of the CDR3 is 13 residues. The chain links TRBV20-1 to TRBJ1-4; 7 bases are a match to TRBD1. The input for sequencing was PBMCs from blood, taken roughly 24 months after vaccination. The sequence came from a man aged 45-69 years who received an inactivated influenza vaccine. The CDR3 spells CSATGVTNEKLFF. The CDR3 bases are TGCAGTGCCACAGGGGTAACTAATGAAAAACTGTTTTTT.